The T cell receptor beta chain described here comes from a study of cytomegalovirus exposure and HLA in healthy donors. Primers included in the PCR were 60 Vbeta and 13 Jbeta primers. TCRdb keeps only in-frame clones here, not all; method: immunoSEQ multiplex PCR. Here the sample spans under 150,000 clones, approximately 78% being singletons. CDR1 KGHSH and CDR2 LQKENI come from the germline V gene. This CDR3 is 15 amino acids long. Losses at the gene ends were 0 bases for V and 7 bases for J; bases not matched to a gene: 4. The clonotype comes from a woman between 45 and 65 years old in good health and CMV-seropositive. The sample consisted of PBMCs. This sequence joins TRBV18 and TRBJ2-4; 9 bases are shared with TRBD2. CDR3 DNA sequence: TGTGCCAGCTCACCACCGGGACTAGCAGACAACATTCAGTACTTC. This sequence encodes CASSPPGLADNIQYF.